A single sample gave rise to the 7 T cell receptor beta chains below, sequenced in a study of Tregs in tolerant kidney transplant recipients. The table came from immunoSEQ multiplex PCR; TCRdb's copy has only in-frame clones and leaves some out. The sample contains 100,000 to 150,000 clones, roughly 92% of which appear only once. The sequenced sample consisted of CD4+ T cells from blood. The receptor source for this set is a human donor in good health.

This clone appeared once. DNA of the CDR3: TGTGCCAGCAGCCTCACCGGGCCCCAGAGCTCCTACGAGCAGTACTTC. The encoded protein is CASSLTGPQSSYEQYF. V is TRBV6-6 and J is TRBJ2-7; D call uncertain. CDR1 is MNHNY, CDR2 SVGAGI, per germline (reference sequence). This CDR3 has 16 residues. Trimming cost V 6 bases and J 0 bases, with 18 bases left between them.

The chain carries TRBV5-1 and TRBJ1-2; no reliable D call. The CDR3 is 15 amino acids. The germline V gene encodes CDR1 SGHRS and CDR2 YFSETQ. V was clipped by 1 base and J by 0 bases, with 10 bases between them. The CDR3 is CASSLSPSANYGYTF. The CDR3 DNA follows: TGCGCCAGCAGCTTGAGTCCTTCAGCTAACTATGGCTACACCTTC.

The chain uses TRBV10-1 and TRBJ2-3, with unresolved D. The CDR3 is made up of 13 amino acids. Trimming took 4 bases from V and 0 from J, leaving 5 bases between them. Germline assignment: CDR1 WNHNN and CDR2 SYGVQD (reference sequence). The chain's CDR3 is CASSVRSTDTQYF. CDR3 bases: TGCGCCAGCAGTGTCCGTAGCACAGATACGCAGTATTTT.

This chain connects TRBV9 to TRBJ1-1; 7 bases match TRBD1. The CDR3 loop spans 13 amino acids. CDR1 and CDR2 (germline): SGDLS, YYNGEE. V was pared by 7 bases and J by 3 bases, with 6 bases of the junction left unmatched. CDR3 sequence: CASSRDSHTEAFF. The DNA of the CDR3 is TGTGCCAGCTCCCGGGACAGCCACACTGAAGCTTTCTTT.

As concerns this clone: This specimen includes other DNA sequences encoding the same CDR3. In nucleotides, the CDR3 is TGTGCCAGTAGTTACAGGGAGAATCAGCCCCAGCATTTT. This codes for CASSYRENQPQHF. This chain links TRBV19 with TRBJ1-5; the D gene is possibly TRBD1 (6 bases). Germline-derived CDR1 and CDR2 are LNHDA and SQIVND (reference sequence). The V end was cut by 5 bases, the J end by 4 bases, with 9 bases between. There are 13 residues in the CDR3.

The chain uses TRBV27 and TRBJ1-3; no firm D call. Germline V gene data show CDR1 as MNHEY and CDR2 as SMNVEV (reference sequence). The V gene lost 6 bases and the J gene lost 7 bases, with 13 bases spanning the gap. There are 13 residues in the CDR3. The CDR3 bases are TGTGCCAGCAGCGCTCGCTACTCTAACACCATATATTTT. It is translated as CASSARYSNTIYF.

The chain employs TRBV30 and TRBJ2-1, with TRBD2 matching 12 bases. J was trimmed by 2 bases and V by 3 bases; bases with no gene match: 2. Germline V gene lookup returns CDR1 GTSNPN and CDR2 SVGIG (reference sequence). This CDR3 has 15 amino acids. DNA for the CDR3: TGTGCCTGGAGGCTAGCGGGGGGGCCCTACAATGAGCAGTTCTTC. Protein product: CAWRLAGGPYNEQFF.